This T cell receptor beta chain emerged from a study of blood T cell repertoires in COVID-19. Per the original data handling: Reference gene primer amplification yielded estimated nucleated cell counts. Some clones are missing from TCRdb's copy, which holds only in-frame ones; the method was immunoSEQ multiplex PCR. V, J and clone size derive from that table, while D and trimming were established from the DNA sequence. The profile covers under 450,000 clones, with just over 90% appearing a single time and around 0.94% taken by the ten largest. The receptor was derived from a woman aged 40 to 50 who had been exposed to COVID-19. Sequenced: PBMCs or T cells enriched from blood (not recorded which).

CDR3 residues: CASQGGLIEPQHF. Here the CDR3 DNA reads TGTGCCAGCCAGGGGGGCCTTATCGAGCCCCAGCATTTT. The gene calls are TRBV6-5 and TRBJ1-5, with TRBD1 identical over 7 bases. V lost 8 bases and J lost 8; bases outside the gene matches: 9. Germline loops: CDR1 MNHEY, CDR2 SVGAGI. CDR3 length: 13 residues.